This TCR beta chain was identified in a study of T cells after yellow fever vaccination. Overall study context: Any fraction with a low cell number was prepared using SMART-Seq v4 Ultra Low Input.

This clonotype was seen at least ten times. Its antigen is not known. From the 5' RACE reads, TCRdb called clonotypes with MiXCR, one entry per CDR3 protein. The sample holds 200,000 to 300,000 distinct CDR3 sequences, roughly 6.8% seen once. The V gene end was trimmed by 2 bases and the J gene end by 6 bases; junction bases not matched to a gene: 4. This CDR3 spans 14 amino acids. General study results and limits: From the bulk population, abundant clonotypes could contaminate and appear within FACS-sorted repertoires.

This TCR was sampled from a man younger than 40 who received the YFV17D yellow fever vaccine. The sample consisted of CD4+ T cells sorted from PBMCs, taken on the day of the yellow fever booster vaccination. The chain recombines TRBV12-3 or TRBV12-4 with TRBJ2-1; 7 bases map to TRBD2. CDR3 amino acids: CASSLQTSPNEQFF. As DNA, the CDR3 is TGTGCCAGCAGTTTACAGACTAGCCCCAATGAGCAGTTCTTC.